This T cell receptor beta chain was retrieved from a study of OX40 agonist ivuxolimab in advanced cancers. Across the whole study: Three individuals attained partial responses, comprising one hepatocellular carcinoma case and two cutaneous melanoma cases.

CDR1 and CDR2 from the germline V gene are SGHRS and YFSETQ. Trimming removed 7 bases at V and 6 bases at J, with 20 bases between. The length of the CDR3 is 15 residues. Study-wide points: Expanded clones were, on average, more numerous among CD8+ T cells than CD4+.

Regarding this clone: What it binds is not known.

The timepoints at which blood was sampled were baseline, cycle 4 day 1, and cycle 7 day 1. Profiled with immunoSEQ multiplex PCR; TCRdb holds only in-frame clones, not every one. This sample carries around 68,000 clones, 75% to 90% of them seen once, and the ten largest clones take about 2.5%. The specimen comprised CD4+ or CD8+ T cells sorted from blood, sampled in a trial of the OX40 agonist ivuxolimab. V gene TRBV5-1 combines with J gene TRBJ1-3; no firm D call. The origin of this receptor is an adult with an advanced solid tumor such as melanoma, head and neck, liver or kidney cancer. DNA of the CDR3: TGCGCCAGCGCGTCAATGGTACCTACCTCAAACACCATATATTTT. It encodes CASASMVPTSNTIYF.